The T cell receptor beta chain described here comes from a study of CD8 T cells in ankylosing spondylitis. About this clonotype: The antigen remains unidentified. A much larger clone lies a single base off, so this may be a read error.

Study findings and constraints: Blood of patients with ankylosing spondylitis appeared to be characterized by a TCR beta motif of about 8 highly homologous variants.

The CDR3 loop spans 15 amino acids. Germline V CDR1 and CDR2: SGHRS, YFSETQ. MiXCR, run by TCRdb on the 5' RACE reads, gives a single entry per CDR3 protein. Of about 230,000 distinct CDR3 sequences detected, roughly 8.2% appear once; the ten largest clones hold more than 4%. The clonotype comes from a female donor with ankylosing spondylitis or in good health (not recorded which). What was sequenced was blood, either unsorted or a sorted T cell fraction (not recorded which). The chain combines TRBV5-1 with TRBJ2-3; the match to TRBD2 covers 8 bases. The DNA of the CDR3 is TGCGCCCGCAGCTTATCCAGCGGGAGTCAAGATACGCAGTATTTT. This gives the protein CARSLSSGSQDTQYF. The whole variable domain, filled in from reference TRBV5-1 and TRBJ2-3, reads KAGVTQTPRYLIKTRGQQVTLSCSPISGHRSVSWYQQTPGQGLQFLFEYFSETQRNKGNFPGRFSGRQFSNSRSEMNVSTLELGDSALYLCARSLSSGSQDTQYFGPGTRLTVL.